This entry lists 26 T cell receptor beta chains sequenced from one sample in a study of T cells in tumors after PD-1 blockade. TCRdb keeps only in-frame clones here, not all; method: immunoSEQ multiplex PCR. The data contain 50,000 to 75,000 clones, under 80% of them singletons. The sample was PBMCs, taken after anti-PD-1 treatment. The receptors derive from a human donor with basal cell carcinoma.

The gene calls are TRBV5-6 and TRBJ1-1; D is ambiguous. The ends were cut back, 4 bases at V and 5 bases at J, with 18 bases in the middle. The CDR3 consists of 15 residues. Germline assignment: CDR1 SGHDT and CDR2 YYEEEE. CDR3 amino acids: CASSLRSTGRTEAFF. Written as DNA, the CDR3 is TGTGCCAGCAGCCTACGTTCGACTGGGAGGACTGAAGCTTTCTTT.

This clone turned up a few times. The J gene is TRBJ1-3, the V gene TRBV6-5, with D possibly being TRBD1 (5 bases). V dropped 0 bases and J dropped 4 bases, with 7 bases sitting between them. CDR1 and CDR2 (germline): MNHEY, SVGAGI. The CDR3 is 14 residues long. The CDR3 spells CASSYSTEGNTIYF. CDR3 DNA sequence: TGTGCCAGCAGTTACTCGACAGAGGGAAACACCATATATTTT.

This chain connects TRBV27 to TRBJ2-3, with TRBD1 as a possible D gene (5 bases). CDR1 MNHEY and CDR2 SMNVEV come from the germline V gene (reference sequence). The V and J ends lost 6 bases and 2 bases respectively, with 9 bases between them. The CDR3 length is 13 residues. The CDR3 spells CASSLGATDTQYF. DNA for the CDR3: TGTGCCAGCAGCCTAGGGGCCACAGATACGCAGTATTTT.

This rearrangement joins TRBV5-6 to TRBJ2-6, with D perhaps matching TRBD1 (6 bases). This CDR3 has 18 residues. Trimming left V 4 bases short and J 0 bases short, with 17 bases between. The germline V gene has CDR1 SGHDT and CDR2 YYEEEE. The CDR3 sequence is CASSVEWDTSSGANVLTF. CDR3 DNA: TGTGCCAGCAGCGTAGAATGGGACACGAGCTCTGGGGCCAACGTCCTGACTTTC.

This clone was observed a single time. The chain carries TRBV9 and TRBJ1-5; D is perhaps TRBD1 (5 bases). Between the trimmed V and J ends, which lost 0 bases and 2 bases, there was a span of 12 bases. Germline lookup yields CDR1 SGDLS and CDR2 YYNGEE. The CDR3 is 16 residues long. The CDR3 is CASSVEGAAGNQPQHF. The CDR3 DNA reads TGTGCCAGCAGCGTAGAAGGGGCGGCGGGCAATCAGCCCCAGCATTTT.

V gene TRBV7-8 combines with J gene TRBJ2-6; TRBD1 is a possible D gene (7 bases). In germline, CDR1 is SGHVS, CDR2 FQNEAQ. The CDR3 spans 18 residues. V lost 5 bases, J lost 1 base, and 18 bases lay in between. The CDR3 loop reads CASSVRPGGGSGANVLTF. DNA for the CDR3: TGTGCCAGCAGCGTTCGACCAGGGGGAGGATCTGGGGCCAACGTCCTGACTTTC.

The J gene is TRBJ1-5, the V gene TRBV2, with a tentative D call TRBD1 (5 bases). The length of the CDR3 is 14 residues. Germline CDR1 and CDR2: SNHLY and FYNNEI. Trimming shortened V by 6 bases and J by 6 bases, and 15 bases separated the two germline ends. CDR3 in amino acids: CASSRQGPGQPQHF. CDR3 coding DNA: TGTGCCAGCAGCCGTCAGGGTCCCGGTCAGCCCCAGCATTTT.

In this sample, this clone turned up once. Here the CDR3 DNA reads TGTGCCAGCAGTTACTCGAGTCTAGCTGGCACAGATACGCAGTATTTT. As protein: CASSYSSLAGTDTQYF. The rearrangement uses TRBV6-5 and TRBJ2-3; D possibly corresponds to TRBD2 (5 bases). The germline V gene encodes CDR1 MNHEY and CDR2 SVGAGI. The CDR3 loop spans 16 amino acids. Deletions cut 0 bases from V and 1 base from J, with 11 bases between.

The chain recombines TRBV5-1 with TRBJ2-5; D call uncertain. CDR1 SGHRS and CDR2 YFSETQ come from the germline V gene. The V gene lost 4 bases and the J gene lost 5 bases, with 12 bases spanning the gap. The CDR3 has 13 residues. As DNA, the CDR3 is TGCGCCAGCAGCCAATTCCCCCTGGAGACCCAGTACTTC. It yields the protein CASSQFPLETQYF.

The rearrangement uses TRBV6-1 and TRBJ1-2, with TRBD1 matching over 9 bases. With V trimmed by 2 bases and J by 4 bases, 5 bases remained unmatched. This CDR3 comprises 15 residues. Germline V CDR1 and CDR2: MNHNS, SASEGT. The CDR3 is CASSEWTGVGYGYTF. Written as DNA, the CDR3 is TGTGCCAGCAGTGAATGGACAGGGGTAGGCTATGGCTACACCTTC.

V is TRBV6-5 and J is TRBJ1-1, with unresolved D. Germline V gives CDR1 MNHEY, CDR2 SVGAGI. Trimming pared 8 bases from V and 10 bases from J, leaving 17 bases between. This CDR3 is 12 amino acids long. The CDR3 DNA reads TGTGCCAGCGGGGAGCAGGCCCGAGGAGCTTTCTTT. As protein: CASGEQARGAFF.

The gene calls are TRBV15 and TRBJ2-5; D remains ambiguous. Germline V gene sequence: CDR1 LNHNV, CDR2 YYDKDF (reference sequence). The CDR3 spans 13 residues. Trimming stripped 0 bases from V and 3 bases from J, with 5 bases between. The CDR3 DNA reads as TGTGCCACCAGCAGAGAAAGGGAAGAGACCCAGTACTTC. It translates to CATSREREETQYF.

This clone is a singleton in its sample. The V call is TRBV2, the J call TRBJ2-3; weak D call: TRBD2 (6 bases). The CDR3 loop spans 18 amino acids. Germline lookup yields CDR1 SNHLY and CDR2 FYNNEI. Trimming cost V 6 bases and J 0 bases, with 22 bases left between them. In nucleotides, the CDR3 is TGTGCCAGCAGCGACGACCCCCGCTTGCGGGATAGCACAGATACGCAGTATTTT. This encodes CASSDDPRLRDSTDTQYF.

The sample holds a few counts of this clone. V usage is TRBV6-5 and J usage is TRBJ1-2; TRBD1 might be the D (6 bases). The CDR3 is 15 residues long. V was shortened by 6 bases and J by 4 bases, with 18 bases between the two germline ends. The germline V gene encodes CDR1 MNHEY and CDR2 SVGAGI. CDR3: CASSGKGEGGYGYTF. As DNA, the CDR3 is TGTGCCAGCAGCGGGAAGGGGGAGGGAGGCTATGGCTACACCTTC.

This rearrangement joins TRBV7-8 to TRBJ1-3, with D possibly TRBD1 on 6 matching bases. Germline lookup yields CDR1 SGHVS and CDR2 FQNEAQ. V lost 5 bases to trimming and J lost 10 bases, with 21 bases between them. The CDR3 sequence is 15 residues long. In nucleotides, the CDR3 is TGTGCCAGCAGCCGAGGGAGTGGTTCGGGGGCGACCATATATTTT. The encoded protein is CASSRGSGSGATIYF.

The chain links TRBV7-9 to TRBJ2-3; 9 bases line up with TRBD2. CDR3 size: 14 residues. V lost 1 base to trimming and J lost 8 bases; unmatched junction nucleotides: 4. Germline CDR1 SEHNR, CDR2 FQNEAQ (reference sequence). The DNA of the CDR3 is TGTGCCAGCAGCTTAGAAGCGGGGGGAGGTACGCAGTATTTT. It codes for CASSLEAGGGTQYF.

CDR3 sequence (DNA): TGCGCCAGCAGCCAACCCGGACAGAAAAACATTCAGTACTTC. Protein sequence: CASSQPGQKNIQYF. J is TRBJ2-4 and V is TRBV4-1, with D possibly matching TRBD1 (6 bases). V gave up 2 bases and J gave up 4 bases, with 9 bases separating them. There are 14 residues in the CDR3. Per germline, CDR1 MGHRA and CDR2 YSYEKL.

The rearrangement joins TRBV2 to TRBJ1-2, with D hard to call. Trimming took 4 bases from V and 0 from J, leaving 12 bases between them. CDR3 length: 15 amino acids. Germline V gives CDR1 SNHLY, CDR2 FYNNEI. The DNA of the CDR3 is TGTGCCAGCAGTGGTACTCGGCAGACTAACTATGGCTACACCTTC. Residues: CASSGTRQTNYGYTF.

V is TRBV6-5 and J is TRBJ1-1; D not resolved. CDR1 is MNHEY, CDR2 SVGAGI, per germline. V was cut by 7 bases and J by 1 base, with 10 bases left in between. This CDR3 comprises 13 residues. DNA of the CDR3: TGTGCCAGCACCGGACGGCCGAACACTGAAGCTTTCTTT. This codes for CASTGRPNTEAFF.

The chain couples TRBV19 to TRBJ2-3; D is uncertain. The V end lost 8 bases, the J end lost 4 bases, and 19 bases lay between the germline ends. This CDR3 has 15 amino acids. In germline, CDR1 is LNHDA, CDR2 SQIVND (reference sequence). The CDR3 DNA reads as TGTGCCAGTTCCTTCGGACGGATAATCGCAGATACGCAGTATTTT. Protein product: CASSFGRIIADTQYF.

The chain joins TRBV6-5 to TRBJ2-3; D might be TRBD1 (7 bases). The CDR3 length is 14 residues. CDR1 is MNHEY and CDR2 is SVGAGI in the germline V gene. The V end lost 6 bases, the J end lost 5 bases, and 15 bases lay between the germline ends. The CDR3 sequence is CASSRGTAGDTQYF. The CDR3 bases are TGTGCCAGCAGCCGGGGGACAGCGGGAGATACGCAGTATTTT.

This clone showed up just a few times. V gene TRBV6-5 combines with J gene TRBJ1-3; no definite D call. CDR1 and CDR2 (germline): MNHEY, SVGAGI. Trimming cost V 7 bases and J 1 base, with 11 bases left between them. There are 14 residues in the CDR3. The CDR3 region has the DNA TGTGCCAGCACCGACTTTCCGTCTGGAAACACCATATATTTT. Translation: CASTDFPSGNTIYF.

This chain joins TRBV10-3 and TRBJ1-3; perhaps TRBD1 as D (6 bases). Trimming stripped 8 bases from V and 0 bases from J, with 14 bases between. The germline CDR1 and CDR2 sequences are ENHRY and SYGVKD. This CDR3 region has 15 residues. This chain's CDR3 is CAIREGQRSGNTIYF. The CDR3 nucleotides are TGTGCCATCCGCGAGGGACAACGCTCTGGAAACACCATATATTTT.

The chain has TRBV10-3 and TRBJ1-6; D is unclear. Germline V CDR1 and CDR2: ENHRY, SYGVKD. This CDR3 spans 13 amino acids. The V and J ends lost 4 bases and 5 bases respectively, with 6 bases between them. The CDR3 DNA follows: TGTGCCATCAGTGCCAACAATAATTCACCCCTCCACTTT. It yields the protein CAISANNNSPLHF.

CDR3 nucleotide sequence: TGTGCCAGCTCTTTTCTGACAGGGGAGAACACTGAAGCTTTCTTT. Residues: CASSFLTGENTEAFF. V gene TRBV6-5 combines with J gene TRBJ1-1; 8 nucleotides agree with TRBD1. The germline CDR1 and CDR2 sequences are MNHEY and SVGAGI. The ends lost 8 bases at V and 1 base at J; junction bases unmatched: 9. This CDR3 region has 15 residues.

The chain recombines TRBV6-5 with TRBJ2-3; 8 nucleotides agree with TRBD1. Germline assignment: CDR1 MNHEY and CDR2 SVGAGI. The trim removed 0 bases at V and 8 bases at J, leaving 7 bases unmatched. This CDR3 comprises 15 residues. The CDR3 region is CASSYSPGQEGTQYF. In DNA, the CDR3 is TGTGCCAGCAGTTACTCTCCGGGACAGGAGGGTACGCAGTATTTT.